The 22 T cell receptor beta chains listed next were all sequenced from one sample in a study of T cell repertoires in cytomegalovirus infection. TCRdb passed the reads through MiXCR, listing each CDR3 protein once. Here the sample spans about 490,000 distinct CDR3 sequences, about 17% being singletons. Sequencing used CD8+ T cells from PBMCs. These receptors were taken from a human donor in good health (CMV status not recorded). Some clones in this sample may be carry-over from other donors' samples.

The chain has TRBV15 and TRBJ2-7; D is ambiguous. Trimming removed 5 bases at V and 0 bases at J, with 11 bases between. The CDR3 is 14 residues long. Germline V gene lookup returns CDR1 LNHNV and CDR2 YYDKDF (reference sequence). The CDR3 DNA sequence: TGTGCCACCAGCGATGAGCTTAGCTCCTACGAGCAGTACTTC. This codes for CATSDELSSYEQYF.

A note on this clonotype: A much larger clone differs from this one at a single base, so this may be a read error. No conserved phenylalanine or tryptophan is present at the end of the CDR3, so a read error is the likely explanation. This chain links TRBV4-2 with TRBJ2-1, with 12 bases aligning to TRBD2. Germline V gives CDR1 LGHNA, CDR2 YNFKEQ. Trimming took 5 bases from V and 0 from J; bases not matched to a gene: 5. The CDR3 sequence is 17 residues long. The CDR3 sequence: CASSALAGGSSYNEQFL. Written as DNA, the CDR3 is TGTGCCAGCAGCGCTCTAGCGGGAGGGAGCTCCTACAATGAGCAGTTCTTA.

In this sample, this clonotype turned up many times. This chain connects TRBV27 to TRBJ1-5, with a tentative D call TRBD1 (5 bases). V lost 2 bases to trimming and J lost 7 bases, with 12 bases between them. The CDR3 runs 14 residues. Germline CDR1 is MNHEY and CDR2 is SMNVEV (reference sequence). The CDR3 DNA reads TGTGCCAGCAGTTTAGGGAGGGGTTGGCAGCCCCAGCATTTT. It translates to CASSLGRGWQPQHF.

This clonotype was picked up many times. The J gene is TRBJ2-7, the V gene TRBV7-2, with D possibly being TRBD1 (6 bases). Germline V gene sequence: CDR1 SGHTA, CDR2 FQGNSA. Trimming removed 2 bases at V and 3 bases at J, with 14 bases between. The CDR3 has 15 amino acids. This CDR3 reads CASSLSPQGNYEQYF. CDR3 in DNA: TGTGCCAGCAGCTTATCCCCACAGGGAAACTACGAGCAGTACTTC.

This clonotype was recorded a few times. V gene TRBV20-1 combines with J gene TRBJ1-6, with D unclear. Trimming removed 2 bases from V and 0 bases from J, with 11 bases in between. The germline V gene has CDR1 DFQATT and CDR2 SNEGSKA (reference sequence). The CDR3 spans 16 residues. The CDR3 DNA follows: TGCAGTGCTAGATTGAGGGAGAGCTCCTATAATTCACCCCTCCACTTT. It encodes CSARLRESSYNSPLHF.

This clonotype was detected only a few times. The V gene is TRBV6-6, the J gene TRBJ2-2; D is perhaps TRBD1 (6 bases). Germline assignment: CDR1 MNHNY and CDR2 SVGAGI (reference sequence). The CDR3 length is 17 residues. V was trimmed by 2 bases and J by 2 bases, leaving 15 bases between them. DNA for the CDR3: TGTGCCAGCAGTTACCCGCACCGGACAGTCAACACCGGGGAGCTGTTTTTT. Its protein is CASSYPHRTVNTGELFF.

In its sample, this clonotype was seen many times. The rearrangement uses TRBV7-9 and TRBJ2-5; D may be TRBD1 (6 bases). Trimming cost V 5 bases and J 2 bases, with 12 bases left between them. This CDR3 spans 14 amino acids. Germline V gene sequence: CDR1 SEHNR, CDR2 FQNEAQ (reference sequence). This CDR3 reads CASSPPTGQETQYF. CDR3 coding DNA: TGTGCCAGCAGCCCCCCGACAGGACAAGAGACCCAGTACTTC.

About this clonotype: The CDR3 does not close with the conserved phenylalanine or tryptophan, likely indicating a read error. The CDR3 DNA reads as TGTGCCAGCAGTCTCGCCCCGAGGGACCCTGGAAACACCATATATTGT. Its protein is CASSLAPRDPGNTIYC. The rearrangement joins TRBV28 to TRBJ1-3; D is perhaps TRBD1 (5 bases). V was trimmed by 5 bases and J by 2 bases, leaving 16 bases between them. Germline CDR1 reads MDHEN; CDR2 reads SYDVKM. This CDR3 spans 16 amino acids.

This clonotype was recorded at least ten times. V is TRBV7-2 and J is TRBJ1-2, with D hard to call. Germline lookup yields CDR1 SGHTA and CDR2 FQGNSA. V lost 5 bases, J lost 3 bases, and 10 bases lay in between. The CDR3 is 13 amino acids. In DNA, the CDR3 is TGTGCCAGCAGCGGCCTGGGTGACTATGGCTACACCTTC. This codes for CASSGLGDYGYTF.

This clonotype came up a few times. The chain joins TRBV5-5 to TRBJ1-5, with 12 bases matching TRBD1. The length of the CDR3 is 15 residues. V shed 4 bases and J 11 bases; nucleotides not matched to a gene: 10. The germline gives CDR1 SGHKS, CDR2 YYEKEE (reference sequence). In DNA form, the CDR3 reads TGTGCCAGCAGCCCAGGGACAGGGGGCCCGCCGACCCAGCATTTT. Its protein is CASSPGTGGPPTQHF.

The chain is built from TRBV10-3 and TRBJ1-2; 11 bases match TRBD1. This CDR3 has 14 amino acids. Germline values: CDR1 ENHRY, CDR2 SYGVKD. V shed 11 bases, J shed 8 bases, and the junction held 13 bases outside the gene matches. The chain's CDR3 is CAVGTGGPPGGYTF. For the CDR3, the DNA is TGTGCCGTGGGGACAGGGGGGCCTCCGGGGGGCTACACCTTC.

This clonotype came up many times. The V gene is TRBV10-3, the J gene TRBJ1-1, with 8 nucleotides matching TRBD1. The CDR3 is 15 residues long. V shed 5 bases, J shed 1 base, and the junction held 6 bases outside the gene matches. The germline CDR1 and CDR2 sequences are ENHRY and SYGVKD. The CDR3 reads CAISPQGAKNTEAFF. As DNA, the CDR3 is TGTGCCATCAGTCCCCAGGGGGCGAAGAACACTGAAGCTTTCTTT.

This clonotype was seen a handful of times. J is TRBJ1-1 and V is TRBV27, with 7 bases identical to TRBD1. The V segment lost 5 bases and the J segment 7 bases; nucleotides outside the gene matches: 10. The CDR3 runs 14 residues. The germline CDR1 and CDR2 sequences are MNHEY and SMNVEV (reference sequence). The CDR3 protein is CASSTQTGKDEAFF. The CDR3 DNA sequence: TGTGCCAGCAGTACACAGACAGGGAAGGATGAAGCTTTCTTT.

V usage is TRBV4-2 and J usage is TRBJ1-4, with D tentatively TRBD1 (5 bases). V lost 3 bases to trimming and J lost 4 bases, with 9 bases between them. The V gene's germline CDR1 is LGHNA and CDR2 YNFKEQ. The CDR3 runs 14 residues. CDR3: CASSQGELNEKLFF. CDR3 sequence (DNA): TGTGCCAGCAGCCAGGGGGAACTTAATGAAAAACTGTTTTTT.

The V gene is TRBV19, the J gene TRBJ1-5; tentative D call: TRBD1 (6 bases). The CDR3 is 15 amino acids. V dropped 5 bases and J dropped 4 bases, with 15 bases sitting between them. Germline V gene lookup returns CDR1 LNHDA and CDR2 SQIVND (reference sequence). DNA for the CDR3: TGTGCCAGTAGTCGTAGCGGGGGGCTTAATCAGCCCCAGCATTTT. Translating gives CASSRSGGLNQPQHF.

V and J are TRBV9 and TRBJ2-1, with 10 bases aligning to TRBD1. This CDR3 contains 16 residues. Germline V gene lookup returns CDR1 SGDLS and CDR2 YYNGEE. V dropped 4 bases and J dropped 6; count of bases not matched to a gene: 10. CDR3 sequence (DNA): TGTGCCAGCAGCTCTCCCCTGGGACAGGGGATCAATGAGCAGTTCTTC. It is translated as CASSSPLGQGINEQFF. Based on the CDR3 plus reference TRBV9 and TRBJ2-1, the full variable domain is DSGVTQTPKHLITATGQRVTLRCSPRSGDLSVYWYQQSLDQGLQFLIQYYNGEERAKGNILERFSAQQFPDLHSELNLSSLELGDSALYFCASSSPLGQGINEQFFGPGTRLTVL.

This clonotype was counted between two and nine times. The rearrangement links TRBV19 to TRBJ2-6; weak D call: TRBD1 (6 bases). The CDR3 consists of 14 residues. The germline V gene has CDR1 LNHDA and CDR2 SQIVND (reference sequence). The ends were cut back, 8 bases at V and 4 bases at J, with 12 bases in the middle. CDR3 in amino acids: CASFNRAGANVLTF. As DNA, the CDR3 is TGTGCCAGTTTCAACAGGGCCGGGGCCAACGTCCTGACTTTC.

This clonotype was recorded once. The chain recombines TRBV5-4 with TRBJ1-2; TRBD1 is a possible D gene (5 bases). Germline V gene lookup returns CDR1 SGHNT and CDR2 YYREEE (reference sequence). The length of the CDR3 is 16 residues. Between the trimmed V and J ends, which lost 2 bases and 0 bases, there was a span of 14 bases. CDR3 amino acids: CASSLTDGQANYGYTF. The CDR3 nucleotides are TGTGCCAGCAGCTTAACGGACGGACAAGCTAACTATGGCTACACCTTC. The full variable domain, its missing parts supplied by reference TRBV5-4 and TRBJ1-2, is ETGVTQSPTHLIKTRGQQVTLRCSSQSGHNTVSWYQQALGQGPQFIFQYYREEENGRGNFPPRFSGLQFPNYSSELNVNALELDDSALYLCASSLTDGQANYGYTFGSGTRLTVV.

The rearrangement joins TRBV11-2 to TRBJ2-7; 9 bases agree with TRBD2. The CDR3 contains 15 residues. In germline, CDR1 is SGHAT, CDR2 FQNNGV. V dropped 5 bases and J dropped 4; count of bases not matched to a gene: 9. The CDR3 reads CASSPTGTSLYEQYF. The CDR3 DNA sequence: TGTGCCAGCAGCCCCACCGGGACTAGCTTGTACGAGCAGTACTTC.

This clonotype was recorded at least ten times. V gene TRBV2 combines with J gene TRBJ2-3; D is undetermined. V shed 3 bases and J shed 0 bases, with 13 bases lying between them. The germline V gene has CDR1 SNHLY and CDR2 FYNNEI. The CDR3 contains 16 residues. The CDR3 coding sequence is TGTGCCAGCAGTGAGATTACAGAGTCTAGCACAGATACGCAGTATTTT. Encoded protein: CASSEITESSTDTQYF.

A word on this clonotype: A read error may be the cause here, since a much bigger clone is one base away. The CDR3 end shows no conserved phenylalanine or tryptophan, and so a read error is likely. The rearrangement joins TRBV6-6 to TRBJ1-1; D gene uncertain. V was clipped by 10 bases and J by 1 base, with 16 bases between them. The germline CDR1 and CDR2 sequences are MNHNY and SVGAGI (reference sequence). This CDR3 has 14 residues. This chain's CDR3 is CATLNSDTNTEAFL. DNA of the CDR3: TGTGCCACTCTGAACTCCGATACGAACACTGAAGCTTTCCTT.

This clonotype showed up many times. The rearrangement links TRBV5-5 to TRBJ2-7, with D maybe TRBD1 (6 bases). This CDR3 is 15 amino acids long. V was shortened by 2 bases and J by 2 bases, with 14 bases between the two germline ends. Germline V gene sequence: CDR1 SGHKS, CDR2 YYEKEE (reference sequence). Written as DNA, the CDR3 is TGTGCCAGCAGCTTTTCACCGCCAGGGGCCTACGAGCAGTACTTC. Amino acids: CASSFSPPGAYEQYF.